Listed below are T cell receptor beta chains from one sample, sequenced in a study of cytomegalovirus exposure and HLA in healthy donors. The assay was immunoSEQ multiplex PCR, and TCRdb's table has in-frame clones only and misses some. The sample lists 120,000 or so clones; more than 15% were seen once. The sequenced material came from PBMCs. Source of these receptors: a female donor in good health and CMV-seropositive. Both conserved end residues are part of each CDR3. Fields, in order: D gene, clone size, J gene, V gene, CDR3 DNA, CDR3 protein. The D gene is left open where the match is weak. Some rows mark clone size as missing; the rest say once, few, many or name a class of expanded clone.

TRBD2 . TRBJ2-7 TRBV27 TGTGCCAGCAGTTCCCAAGCGGGGGGCTACGAGCAGTACTTC CASSSQAGGYEQYF
. . TRBJ1-2 TRBV7-8 TGTGCCAGCAGCTTAATGGGCAGGGAGGGTGGCTACACCTTC CASSLMGREGGYTF
. . TRBJ2-5 TRBV2 TGTGCCAGCAGTGAAGAGGGGGAGACCCAGTACTTC CASSEEGETQYF
TRBD2 . TRBJ2-7 TRBV12-5 TGTGCTAGTGGTTTGGTAGTACTAGCGGGAGTGGAAGGGAACGAGCAGTACTTC CASGLVVLAGVEGNEQYF
TRBD2 . TRBJ2-1 TRBV5-1 TGCGCCAGCAGCTTGTTAGCGGGGGGCACCTACAATGAGCAGTTCTTC CASSLLAGGTYNEQFF
TRBD1 few TRBJ1-3 TRBV5-4 TGTGCCAGCAGCTTGAAGGGACAGGGATTGGGAAACACCATATATTTT CASSLKGQGLGNTIYF
. once TRBJ2-3 TRBV6-6 TGTGCCAGCGCGCAACGGGAGACCCGCACAGATACGCAGTATTTT CASAQRETRTDTQYF
. few TRBJ2-5 TRBV5-6 TGTGCCAGCAGCTTGGATCGGGAGACCCAGTACTTC CASSLDRETQYF
. few TRBJ1-5 TRBV7-2 TGTGCCAGCAGCTTAGACAGTAGCAATCAGCCCCAGCATTTT CASSLDSSNQPQHF
TRBD1 few TRBJ1-4 TRBV7-6 TGTGCCAGCAGCTTATGGACAGGGTCTAATGAAAAACTGTTTTTT CASSLWTGSNEKLFF
TRBD2 . TRBJ2-2 TRBV5-4 TGTGCCAGCAGCTTACCGGGACTAGCGGGAGTACGGACCGGGGAGCTGTTTTTT CASSLPGLAGVRTGELFF
. few TRBJ1-3 TRBV2 TGTGCCAGCAGTGAACTCCAGGGCTCTGGAAACACCATATATTTT CASSELQGSGNTIYF
. few TRBJ2-7 TRBV7-6 TGTGCCAGCAGCTCTTTCCCGGGGGGCCCCGACGAGCAGTACTTC CASSSFPGGPDEQYF
TRBD2 few TRBJ2-7 TRBV27 TGTGCCAGCAGAAAGGCGGGAGGGATACTCGAGCAGTACTTC CASRKAGGILEQYF
. . TRBJ2-1 TRBV10-3 TGTGCCATCAGTGAGTCTAACCTCTTGTTAGAGGAGCAGTTCTTC CAISESNLLLEEQFF
TRBD2 . TRBJ2-2 TRBV30 TGTGCCTGGAAGTCGGCGAGCGGGGGGGCCTGGGCGTCCGGGGAGCTGTTTTTT CAWKSASGGAWASGELFF
. few TRBJ1-1 TRBV9 TGTGCCAGCAGCGTTGGACACGCCGGGAGGGACACTGAAGCTTTCTTT CASSVGHAGRDTEAFF
TRBD2 . TRBJ2-1 TRBV4-1 TGCGCCAGCAGACCGACTAGCGGGGGGTCCCCCTCCTACAATGAGCAGTTCTTC CASRPTSGGSPSYNEQFF
. few TRBJ2-6 TRBV12-5 TGTGCTAGTGGTTTGGTTACTGGGGCCAACGTCCTGACTTTC CASGLVTGANVLTF
. few TRBJ2-7 TRBV6-5 TGTGCCAGCACCCCTTCCGGGGGAACGGGCGAGCAGTACTTC CASTPSGGTGEQYF
. . TRBJ1-5 TRBV7-9 TGTGCCAGCAGCTTCCCTGATCAGCCCCAGCATTTT CASSFPDQPQHF
TRBD2 . TRBJ2-7 TRBV2 TGTGCCAGCAGTGGAGCGGGAGTTTACGAGCAGTACTTC CASSGAGVYEQYF
. . TRBJ2-3 TRBV5-6 TGTGCCAGCAGCTCCGACTACCTGAAGGAGTATTTT CASSSDYLKEYF
. . TRBJ2-7 TRBV9 TGTGCCAGCAGCGTAGATCCAGGGGACCCTAGCGAGCAGTACTTC CASSVDPGDPSEQYF
. . TRBJ2-3 TRBV5-8 TGTGCCAGCAGCTTGTGGGGGGGGGCACGGACAGATACGCAGTATTTT CASSLWGGARTDTQYF
. few TRBJ1-1 TRBV5-1 TGCGCCAGCAGCTTGGCCGGCAGGGGAAACACTGAAGCTTTCTTT CASSLAGRGNTEAFF
. few TRBJ2-2 TRBV19 TGTGCCAGTAGTAGGGGGCTAGACACCGGGGAGCTGTTTTTT CASSRGLDTGELFF
. . TRBJ1-2 TRBV5-4 TGTGCCAGCAGCTTCGCGGTTTTAGGCTTCTATGGCTACACCTTC CASSFAVLGFYGYTF
. few TRBJ2-5 TRBV28 TGTGCCAGCAGTCAACAGGGTATCCTCCAAGAGACCCAGTACTTC CASSQQGILQETQYF
. few TRBJ1-1 TRBV19 TGTGCCAGTAGTATGTGGAGCACTGAAGCTTTCTTT CASSMWSTEAFF
TRBD1 . TRBJ1-5 TRBV18 TGTGCCAGCTCGCCGGGGACAGGGTGGGATCAGCCCCAGCATTTT CASSPGTGWDQPQHF
TRBD2 . TRBJ2-5 TRBV5-4 TGTGCCAGCAGCTACGGACTAGCGGAAGAGACCCAGTACTTC CASSYGLAEETQYF
. . TRBJ1-1 TRBV19 TGTGCCAGTAGTATAGACATGAACACTGAAGCTTTCTTT CASSIDMNTEAFF
. . TRBJ2-7 TRBV28 TGTGCCAGCACCCCCGCGGGATCCTCCTACGAGCAGTACTTC CASTPAGSSYEQYF
. few TRBJ1-4 TRBV4-2 TGTGCCAGCAGCCAAGTGGTACGCGGAAATCCGACGCACTTTAATGAAAAACTGTTTTTT CASSQVVRGNPTHFNEKLFF
TRBD2 . TRBJ2-7 TRBV9 TGTGCCAGCAGCGTAGAGGCCCTAGCGGGAGACGAGCAGTACTTC CASSVEALAGDEQYF
. few TRBJ1-2 TRBV10-2 TGCGCCAGCACTAGAACCCGCGGGGAGGTCTATGGCTACACCTTC CASTRTRGEVYGYTF
. many TRBJ1-2 TRBV9 TGTGCCAGCAGCGTAGACTCAGGGTATGGCTACACCTTC CASSVDSGYGYTF
TRBD1 . TRBJ1-1 TRBV7-9 TGTGCCAGCAGCTTAGGACAGGGGTTGGCTGAAGCTTTCTTT CASSLGQGLAEAFF
TRBD2 few TRBJ2-2 TRBV2 TGTGCCAGCATGGTAGGCGGGAGGAGCGACCTCGGGGAGCTGTTTTTT CASMVGGRSDLGELFF
. . TRBJ2-7 TRBV18 TGTGCCAGCTCACCACCGGGCAACTCCTACGAGCAGTACTTC CASSPPGNSYEQYF
TRBD2 . TRBJ2-5 TRBV19 TGTGCCAGTAGTCCCGGGGGGACTAGAAGAGAGACCCAGTACTTC CASSPGGTRRETQYF
TRBD1 . TRBJ2-7 TRBV25-1 TGTGCCAGCAGTGAATCGCGGACAGGGGTAACCGAGCAGTACTTC CASSESRTGVTEQYF
TRBD2 few TRBJ2-5 TRBV5-1 TGCGCCAGCAGCTATGGACTAGCGGGGGGAAACCAAGAGACCCAGTACTTC CASSYGLAGGNQETQYF
TRBD1 few TRBJ2-7 TRBV19 TGTGCCAGTAGTATAGATCGGACTTATTCCGGACAGGAGTACTCCTACGAGCAGTACTTC CASSIDRTYSGQEYSYEQYF
TRBD2 . TRBJ2-5 TRBV5-1 TGCGCCAGCAGCTTGGGCGGGAGAAATGGGGAGACCCAGTACTTC CASSLGGRNGETQYF
. few TRBJ1-1 TRBV7-2 TGTGCCAGCAGCTTATTTTCAGAGAACACTGAAGCTTTCTTT CASSLFSENTEAFF
. . TRBJ2-2 TRBV7-7 TGTGCTAGCAGCCTGCAGGGTTACACCGGGGAGCTGTTTTTT CASSLQGYTGELFF
TRBD2 . TRBJ2-7 TRBV29-1 TGCAGCGTTGAAGATCGGCCGCTAGCGGGTACCTACGAGCAGTACTTC CSVEDRPLAGTYEQYF